The 2 T cell receptor beta chains below all came from one sample that was sequenced in a study of cytomegalovirus exposure and HLA in healthy donors. The PCR ran on 60 Vbeta and 13 Jbeta primers. Clones were read by immunoSEQ multiplex PCR, and TCRdb kept only the in-frame ones, dropping some. The sample lists around 67,000 clones, about 84% occurring once. The sequencing input was PBMCs. The receptors originated from a man between 18 and 29 years old in good health and CMV-seropositive.

This rearrangement joins TRBV28 to TRBJ2-7; 8 bases agree with TRBD2. In germline, CDR1 is MDHEN, CDR2 SYDVKM. The CDR3 runs to 14 residues. V lost 6 bases, J lost 9 bases, and 13 bases stayed unmatched. Here the CDR3 reads CASSGGGAFPPQYF. The CDR3 nucleotides read TGTGCCAGCAGCGGGGGGGGCGCGTTCCCCCCGCAGTACTTC.

The chain links TRBV28 to TRBJ1-6; D is uncertain. V was clipped by 7 bases and J by 6 bases, with 13 bases between them. This CDR3 spans 14 amino acids. Germline CDR1 is MDHEN and CDR2 is SYDVKM. CDR3 protein: CASISAAGNSPLHF. The CDR3 coding sequence is TGTGCCAGCATTTCGGCAGCGGGTAATTCACCCCTCCACTTT.